The 9 T cell receptor beta chains below all came from one sample that was sequenced in a study of radiation and T cells in renal cell carcinoma. Time point indicated: blood 4 weeks post-SBRT, at nephrectomy. Treatment given: 15 Gy SBRT to primary tumor, nephrectomy 4 weeks later. Produced via immunoSEQ multiplex PCR; TCRdb's table is partial and in-frame only. The sample shows fewer than 200,000 clones, roughly nine tenths of them seen only once. The material sequenced was blood, taken from a patient whose treatment included radiotherapy and nephrectomy. These receptors came from a woman in her forties or fifties with renal cell carcinoma.

CDR3 sequence: CASSVEPVGNTIYF. For the CDR3, the DNA is TGTGCCAGCAGCGTAGAACCGGTTGGAAACACCATATATTTT. The chain combines TRBV9 with TRBJ1-3; no clear D. V lost 0 bases and J 3 bases, leaving 7 bases between the germline ends. CDR1 is SGDLS and CDR2 is YYNGEE in the germline V gene. The CDR3 is 14 residues long.

The CDR3 sequence: CASRVGQGMHNEQFF. In DNA form, the CDR3 reads TGCGCCAGCAGGGTGGGACAGGGAATGCACAATGAGCAGTTCTTC. The chain is built from TRBV5-1 and TRBJ2-1; 9 bases are shared with TRBD1. The CDR3 extends over 15 amino acids. Germline values: CDR1 SGHRS, CDR2 YFSETQ. V lost 5 bases, J lost 5 bases, and 8 bases stayed unmatched.

CDR3 region: CSASRTLEAFF. CDR3 nucleotide sequence: TGCAGTGCAAGCCGCACCCTTGAAGCTTTCTTT. The chain is built from TRBV20-1 and TRBJ1-1; D is unclear. Trimming left V 6 bases short and J 7 bases short, with 12 bases between. The V gene's germline CDR1 is DFQATT and CDR2 SNEGSKA (reference sequence). CDR3 length: 11 residues.

There are a few counts of this clone. The chain carries TRBV13 and TRBJ1-1, with a possible D match to TRBD1 (5 bases). The germline V and J ends were trimmed by 0 bases and 8 bases, with 7 bases remaining between them. Germline CDR1 is PRHDT and CDR2 is FYEKMQ (reference sequence). The CDR3 length is 12 residues. The CDR3 bases are TGTGCCAGCAGCTTAGGTTACAGGGAAGCTTTCTTT. Its protein product is CASSLGYREAFF.

V is TRBV4-1 and J is TRBJ2-7; D may be TRBD2 (7 bases). CDR1 is MGHRA, CDR2 YSYEKL, per germline. V was trimmed by 0 bases and J by 2 bases, leaving 14 bases between them. The CDR3 runs to 16 residues. The CDR3 region has the DNA TGCGCCAGCAGCCAAGAACGGGGAGGGGGGACCTACGAGCAGTACTTC. This codes for CASSQERGGGTYEQYF.

The V call is TRBV15, the J call TRBJ1-2, with D uncertain. The CDR3 length is 17 residues. Germline loops: CDR1 LNHNV, CDR2 YYDKDF (reference sequence). Between the trimmed V and J ends, which lost 1 base and 0 bases, there was a span of 15 bases. The CDR3 loop is CATSRARSYLTNYGYTF. In nucleotides, the CDR3 is TGTGCCACCAGCAGAGCAAGAAGCTACCTGACTAACTATGGCTACACCTTC. The full variable domain, with the rest looked up from reference TRBV15 and TRBJ1-2, is DAMVIQNPRYQVTQFGKPVTLSCSQTLNHNVMYWYQQKSSQAPKLLFHYYDKDFNNEADTPDNFQSRRPNTSFCFLDIRSPGLGDTAMYLCATSRARSYLTNYGYTFGSGTRLTVV.

The rearrangement links TRBV5-1 to TRBJ1-1; 7 nucleotides match TRBD1. The germline V gene encodes CDR1 SGHRS and CDR2 YFSETQ. The V and J ends lost 1 base and 1 base, in that order; junction bases with no gene match: 4. This CDR3 is 15 amino acids long. The DNA of the CDR3 is TGCGCCAGCAGCTTGTTGAGGGGGCAGAACACTGAAGCTTTCTTT. It yields the protein CASSLLRGQNTEAFF.

The rearrangement joins TRBV5-4 to TRBJ2-1; D may be TRBD1 (6 bases). Germline-derived CDR1 and CDR2 are SGHNT and YYREEE (reference sequence). Trimming cost V 0 bases and J 9 bases, with 19 bases left between them. The CDR3 totals 16 residues. In DNA, the CDR3 is TGTGCCAGCAGCTTGGGGGGTCAGGGGCCGAGAGGTGAGCAGTTCTTC. Translation: CASSLGGQGPRGEQFF.

This rearrangement joins TRBV2 to TRBJ2-3; D is possibly TRBD2 (5 bases). The ends were cut back, 6 bases at V and 2 bases at J, with 15 bases in the middle. The CDR3 is made up of 15 amino acids. Germline V gives CDR1 SNHLY, CDR2 FYNNEI. Here the CDR3 DNA reads TGTGCCAGCAGCCTTGGACTCCCTGACACAGATACGCAGTATTTT. It yields the protein CASSLGLPDTDTQYF.